This record concerns one T cell receptor (beta chain) sequence. The antigen is undetermined. Looked up from germline, CDR1 is SGDLS and CDR2 is YYNGEE. The V and J ends lost 4 bases and 4 bases, in that order; junction bases with no gene match: 7. The CDR3 contains 15 residues. The primer mix had 60 Vbeta and 13 Jbeta primers. Profiled with immunoSEQ multiplex PCR; TCRdb holds only in-frame clones, not every one. The table lists roughly 240,000 clones, about 81% of them singletons. These data originate in a study of cytomegalovirus exposure and HLA in healthy donors. Overall study: There were nearly 120 million unique TCR beta sequences, drawn from some 180 million T cells, in an earlier analysis. Membership in the Caucasian-associated ancestry cluster was found for 81% of roughly 360 genotyped donors. Findings and limits, study-wide: The classifier reportedly diagnosed cytomegalovirus status with high specificity and sensitivity. A previous analysis found most TCR beta V segments productive roughly 87% or roughly 30% of the time.

The receptor's source is a woman in her thirties or forties in good health and CMV-seropositive. The J gene is TRBJ2-5, the V gene TRBV9; 10 bases line up with TRBD1. The sample comprised PBMCs. In nucleotides, the CDR3 is TGTGCCAGCAGCTTGGGACAGGGGTTGAGAGAGACCCAGTACTTC. The encoded protein is CASSLGQGLRETQYF.